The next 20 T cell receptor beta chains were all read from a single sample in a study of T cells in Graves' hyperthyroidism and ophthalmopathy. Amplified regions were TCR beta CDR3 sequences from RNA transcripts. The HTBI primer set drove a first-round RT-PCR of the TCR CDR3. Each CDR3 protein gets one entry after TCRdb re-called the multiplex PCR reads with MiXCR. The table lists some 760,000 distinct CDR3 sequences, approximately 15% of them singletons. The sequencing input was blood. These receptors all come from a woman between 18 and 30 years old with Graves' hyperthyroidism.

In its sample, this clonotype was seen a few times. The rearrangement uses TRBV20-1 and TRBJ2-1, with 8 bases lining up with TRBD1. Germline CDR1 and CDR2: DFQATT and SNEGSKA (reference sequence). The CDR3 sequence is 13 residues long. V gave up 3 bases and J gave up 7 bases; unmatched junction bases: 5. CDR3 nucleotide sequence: TGCAGTGCTAGTAGAACAGGGGGGAATGAGCAGTTCTTC. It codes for CSASRTGGNEQFF.

The CDR3 sequence: CASSQDIRTAFFWELFF. The CDR3 nucleotides are TGTGCCAGCAGCCAAGATATTCGGACAGCCTTTTTCTGGGAGCTGTTTTTT. This chain joins TRBV14 and TRBJ2-2, with D possibly TRBD1 on 6 matching bases. V lost 0 bases to trimming and J lost 9 bases, with 20 bases between them. Looked up from germline, CDR1 is SGHDN and CDR2 is FVKESK. This CDR3 comprises 17 residues. Supplemented by reference TRBV14 and TRBJ2-2, the full variable domain reads EAGVTQFPSHSVIEKGQTVTLRCDPISGHDNLYWYRRVMGKEIKFLLHFVKESKQDESGMPNNRFLAERTGGTYSTLKVQPAELEDSGVYFCASSQDIRTAFFWELFFGEGSRLTVL.

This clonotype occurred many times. CDR3 protein: CASSSQGANNSPLHF. The CDR3 DNA reads TGTGCCAGCAGCTCACAGGGAGCTAATAATTCACCCCTCCACTTT. The chain recombines TRBV7-9 with TRBJ1-6; D is possibly TRBD1 (6 bases). Germline assignment: CDR1 SEHNR and CDR2 FQNEAQ (reference sequence). V lost 4 bases, J lost 5 bases, and 12 bases lay in between. The CDR3 has 15 amino acids. Full variable domain (rest looked up from reference TRBV7-9 and TRBJ1-6): DTGVSQNPRHKITKRGQNVTFRCDPISEHNRLYWYRQTLGQGPEFLTYFQNEAQLEKSRLLSDRFSAERPKGSFSTLEIQRTEQGDSAMYLCASSSQGANNSPLHFGNGTRLTVT.

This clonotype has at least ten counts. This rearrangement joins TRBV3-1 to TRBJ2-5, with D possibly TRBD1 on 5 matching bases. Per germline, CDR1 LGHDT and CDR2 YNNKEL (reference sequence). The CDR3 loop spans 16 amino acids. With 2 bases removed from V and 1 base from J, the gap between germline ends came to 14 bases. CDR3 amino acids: CASSQHQRGRQETQYF. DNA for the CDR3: TGTGCCAGCAGCCAACATCAAAGGGGTCGCCAAGAGACCCAGTACTTC.

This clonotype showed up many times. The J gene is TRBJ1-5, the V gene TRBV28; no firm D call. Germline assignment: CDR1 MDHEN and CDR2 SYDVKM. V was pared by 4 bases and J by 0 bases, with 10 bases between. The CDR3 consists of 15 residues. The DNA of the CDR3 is TGTGCCAGCAGTTGGACTCGGGTTAGCAATCAGCCCCAGCATTTT. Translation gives CASSWTRVSNQPQHF.

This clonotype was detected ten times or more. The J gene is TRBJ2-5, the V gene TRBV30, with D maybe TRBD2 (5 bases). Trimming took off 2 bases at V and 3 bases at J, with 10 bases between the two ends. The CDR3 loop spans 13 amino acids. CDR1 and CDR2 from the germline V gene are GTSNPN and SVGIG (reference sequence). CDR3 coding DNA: TGTGCCTGGAGTCCGTCGGGGAAAGAGACCCAGTACTTC. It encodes CAWSPSGKETQYF.

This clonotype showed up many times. CDR3: CASRRGTNTGELFF. The CDR3 nucleotides are TGTGCCAGCCGTCGGGGAACGAACACCGGGGAGCTGTTTTTT. This chain links TRBV28 with TRBJ2-2; tentative D call: TRBD2 (5 bases). The CDR3 contains 14 residues. V was clipped by 8 bases and J by 0 bases, with 10 bases between them. Germline V gene sequence: CDR1 MDHEN, CDR2 SYDVKM.

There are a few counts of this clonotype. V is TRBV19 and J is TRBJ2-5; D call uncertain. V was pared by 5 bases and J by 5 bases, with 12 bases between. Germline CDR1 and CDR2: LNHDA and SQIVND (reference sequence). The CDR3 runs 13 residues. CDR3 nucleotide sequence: TGTGCCAGTAGTCCCCGCCGTACGGAGACCCAGTACTTC. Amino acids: CASSPRRTETQYF.

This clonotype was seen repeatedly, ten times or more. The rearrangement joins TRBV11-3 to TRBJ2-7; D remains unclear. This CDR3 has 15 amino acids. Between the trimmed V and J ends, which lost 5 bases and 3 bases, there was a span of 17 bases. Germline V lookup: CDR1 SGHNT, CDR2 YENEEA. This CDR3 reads CASSHVREPDYEQYF. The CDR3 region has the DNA TGTGCCAGCAGCCACGTAAGGGAACCCGACTACGAGCAGTACTTC.

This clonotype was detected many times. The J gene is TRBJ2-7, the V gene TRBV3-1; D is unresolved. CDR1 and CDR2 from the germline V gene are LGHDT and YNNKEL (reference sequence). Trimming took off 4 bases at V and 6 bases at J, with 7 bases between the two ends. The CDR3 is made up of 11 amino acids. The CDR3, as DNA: TGTGCCAGCAGCCGAACTGGCGAGCAGTACTTC. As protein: CASSRTGEQYF.

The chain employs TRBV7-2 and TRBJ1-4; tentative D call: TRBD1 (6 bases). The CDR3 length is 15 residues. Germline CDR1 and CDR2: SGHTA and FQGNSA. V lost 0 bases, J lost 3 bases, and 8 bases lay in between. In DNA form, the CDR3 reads TGTGCCAGCAGCTTAGCGGGACAACCTAATGAAAAACTGTTTTTT. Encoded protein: CASSLAGQPNEKLFF.

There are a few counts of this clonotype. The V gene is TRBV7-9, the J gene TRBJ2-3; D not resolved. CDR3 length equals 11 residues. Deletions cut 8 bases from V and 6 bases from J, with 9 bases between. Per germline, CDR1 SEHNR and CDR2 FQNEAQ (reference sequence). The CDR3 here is CASCLGDTQYF. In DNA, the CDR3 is TGTGCCAGCTGCCTCGGGGATACGCAGTATTTT.

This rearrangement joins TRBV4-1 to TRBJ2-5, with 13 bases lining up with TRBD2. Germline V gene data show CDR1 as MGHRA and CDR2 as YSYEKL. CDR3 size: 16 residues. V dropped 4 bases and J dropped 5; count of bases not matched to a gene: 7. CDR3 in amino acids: CASSRPGTSGKETQYF. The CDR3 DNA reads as TGCGCCAGCAGCCGCCCCGGGACTAGCGGGAAGGAGACCCAGTACTTC.

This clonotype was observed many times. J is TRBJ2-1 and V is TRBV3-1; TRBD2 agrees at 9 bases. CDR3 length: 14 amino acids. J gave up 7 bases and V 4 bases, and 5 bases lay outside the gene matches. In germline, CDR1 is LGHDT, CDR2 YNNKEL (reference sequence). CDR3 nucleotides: TGTGCCAGCAGCCGAGGGACTAGCTTAAATGAGCAGTTCTTC. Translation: CASSRGTSLNEQFF.

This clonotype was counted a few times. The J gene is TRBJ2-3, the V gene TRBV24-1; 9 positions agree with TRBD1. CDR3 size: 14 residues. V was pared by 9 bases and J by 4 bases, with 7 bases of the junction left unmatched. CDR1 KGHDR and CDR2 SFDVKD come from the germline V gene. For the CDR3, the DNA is TGTGCCACCCGCAGGACAGGGGAAGCAGATACGCAGTATTTT. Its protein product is CATRRTGEADTQYF.

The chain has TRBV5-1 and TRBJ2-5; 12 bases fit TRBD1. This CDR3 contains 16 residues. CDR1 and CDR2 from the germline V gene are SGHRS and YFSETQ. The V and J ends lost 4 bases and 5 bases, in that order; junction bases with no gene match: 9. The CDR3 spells CASSMGQGAGTETQYF. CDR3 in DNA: TGCGCCAGCAGCATGGGACAGGGGGCAGGTACGGAGACCCAGTACTTC.

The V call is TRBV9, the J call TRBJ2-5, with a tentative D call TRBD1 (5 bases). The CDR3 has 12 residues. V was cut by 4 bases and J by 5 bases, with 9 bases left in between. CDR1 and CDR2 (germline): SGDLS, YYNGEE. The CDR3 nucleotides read TGTGCCAGCAGCAGGGGTTATGAGACCCAGTACTTC. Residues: CASSRGYETQYF.

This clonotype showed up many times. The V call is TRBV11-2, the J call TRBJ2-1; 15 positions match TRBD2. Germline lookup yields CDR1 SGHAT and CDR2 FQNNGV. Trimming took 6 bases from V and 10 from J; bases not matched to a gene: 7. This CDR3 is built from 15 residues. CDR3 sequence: CASRLGLAGGLEQFF. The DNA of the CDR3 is TGTGCCAGCAGACTCGGACTAGCGGGAGGGTTGGAGCAGTTCTTC. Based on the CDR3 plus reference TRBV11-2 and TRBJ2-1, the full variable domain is EAGVAQSPRYKIIEKRQSVAFWCNPISGHATLYWYQQILGQGPKLLIQFQNNGVVDDSQLPKDRFSAERLKGVDSTLKIQPAKLEDSAVYLCASRLGLAGGLEQFFGPGTRLTVL.

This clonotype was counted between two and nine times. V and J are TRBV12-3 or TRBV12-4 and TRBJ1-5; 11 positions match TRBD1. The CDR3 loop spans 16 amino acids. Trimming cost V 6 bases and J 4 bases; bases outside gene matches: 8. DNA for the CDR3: TGTGCCAGCAGCTCCCGGACAGGGGGCCAGAATCAGCCCCAGCATTTT. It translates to CASSSRTGGQNQPQHF.

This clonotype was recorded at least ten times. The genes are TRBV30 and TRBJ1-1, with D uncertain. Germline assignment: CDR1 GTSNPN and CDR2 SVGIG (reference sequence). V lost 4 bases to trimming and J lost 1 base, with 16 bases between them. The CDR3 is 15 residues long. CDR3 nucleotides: TGTGCCTGGACGAGCGACATCGTGGGGAACACTGAAGCTTTCTTT. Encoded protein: CAWTSDIVGNTEAFF.